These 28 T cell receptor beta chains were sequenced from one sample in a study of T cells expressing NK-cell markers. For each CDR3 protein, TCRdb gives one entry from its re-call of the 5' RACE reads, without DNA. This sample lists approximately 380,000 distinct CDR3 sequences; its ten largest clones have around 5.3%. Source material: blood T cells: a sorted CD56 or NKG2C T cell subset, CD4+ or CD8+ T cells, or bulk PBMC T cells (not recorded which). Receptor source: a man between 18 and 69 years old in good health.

The CDR3 reads CASSFGEGVYEQYF. The rearrangement joins TRBV12-3 or TRBV12-4 to TRBJ2-7; checking the TCRdb D call of TRBD1 is not possible without DNA. There are 14 residues in the CDR3.

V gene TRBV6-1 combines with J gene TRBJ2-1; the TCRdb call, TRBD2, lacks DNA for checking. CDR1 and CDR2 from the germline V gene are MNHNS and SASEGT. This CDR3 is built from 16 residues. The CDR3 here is CASTIAGSSSYNEQFF.

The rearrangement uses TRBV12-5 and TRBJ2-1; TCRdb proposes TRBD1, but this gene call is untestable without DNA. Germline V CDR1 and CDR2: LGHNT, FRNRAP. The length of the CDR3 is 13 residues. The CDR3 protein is CASGLPWTHEQFF.

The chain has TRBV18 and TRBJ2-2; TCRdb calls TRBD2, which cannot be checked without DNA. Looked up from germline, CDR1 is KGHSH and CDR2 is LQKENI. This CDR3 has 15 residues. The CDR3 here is CASSPLGGDGGELFF.

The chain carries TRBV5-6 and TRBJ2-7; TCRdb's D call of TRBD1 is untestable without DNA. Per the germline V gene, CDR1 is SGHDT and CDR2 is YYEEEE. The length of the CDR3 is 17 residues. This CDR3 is CASSLFTSGALFYEQYF. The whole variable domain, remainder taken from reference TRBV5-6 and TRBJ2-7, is DAGVTQSPTHLIKTRGQQVTLRCSPKSGHDTVSWYQQALGQGPQFIFQYYEEEERQRGNFPDRFSGHQFPNYSSELNVNALLLGDSALYLCASSLFTSGALFYEQYFGPGTRLTVT.

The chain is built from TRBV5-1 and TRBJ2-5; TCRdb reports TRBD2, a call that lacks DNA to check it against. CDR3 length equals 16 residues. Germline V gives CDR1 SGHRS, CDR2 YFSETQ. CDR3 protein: CASSLGSASGRETQYF.

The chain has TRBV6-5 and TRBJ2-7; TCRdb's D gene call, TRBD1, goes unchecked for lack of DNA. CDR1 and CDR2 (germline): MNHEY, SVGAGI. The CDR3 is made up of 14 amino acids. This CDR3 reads CASSGSTGRNEQYF.

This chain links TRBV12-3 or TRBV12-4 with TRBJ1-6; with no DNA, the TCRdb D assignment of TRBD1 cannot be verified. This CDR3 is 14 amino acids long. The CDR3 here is CASRTGGSSSPLHF.

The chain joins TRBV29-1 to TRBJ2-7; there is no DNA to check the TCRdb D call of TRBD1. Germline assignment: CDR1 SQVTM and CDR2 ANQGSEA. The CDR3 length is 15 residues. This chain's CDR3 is CSVDSDREGDYEQYF.

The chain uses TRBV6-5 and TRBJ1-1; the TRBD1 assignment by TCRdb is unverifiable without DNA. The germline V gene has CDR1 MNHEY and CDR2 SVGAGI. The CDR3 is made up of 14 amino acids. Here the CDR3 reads CASSYIFRGPEAFF.

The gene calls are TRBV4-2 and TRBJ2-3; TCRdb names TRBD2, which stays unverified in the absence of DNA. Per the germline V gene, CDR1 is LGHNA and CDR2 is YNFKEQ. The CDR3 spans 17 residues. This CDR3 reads CASSQGIAGGGTDTQYF.

CDR3 sequence: CASSFLTGQYRAHGYTF. This chain links TRBV5-4 with TRBJ1-2; TCRdb's D gene call, TRBD1, goes unchecked for lack of DNA. Germline lookup yields CDR1 SGHNT and CDR2 YYREEE (reference sequence). The CDR3 is made up of 17 amino acids.

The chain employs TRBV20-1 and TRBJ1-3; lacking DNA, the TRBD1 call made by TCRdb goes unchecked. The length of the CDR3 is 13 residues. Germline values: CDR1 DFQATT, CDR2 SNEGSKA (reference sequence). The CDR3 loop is CSASDKMRNTIYF.

The CDR3 spells CASSLTGGTIKQFF. This chain joins TRBV7-3 and TRBJ2-1; TCRdb's D call, TRBD2, is unchecked because there is no DNA. CDR1 is SGHTA and CDR2 is FQGTGA in the germline V gene. The CDR3 has 14 amino acids.

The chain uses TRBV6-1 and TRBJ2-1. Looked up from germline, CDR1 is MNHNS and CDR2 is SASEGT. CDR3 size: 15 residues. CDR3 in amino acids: CASSPTYTSYNEQFF.

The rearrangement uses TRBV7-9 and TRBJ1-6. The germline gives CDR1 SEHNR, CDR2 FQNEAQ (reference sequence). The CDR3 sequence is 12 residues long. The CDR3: CASTRDNSPLHF.

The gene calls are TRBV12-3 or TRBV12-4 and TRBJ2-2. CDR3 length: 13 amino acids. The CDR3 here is CASSDQAFGELFF.

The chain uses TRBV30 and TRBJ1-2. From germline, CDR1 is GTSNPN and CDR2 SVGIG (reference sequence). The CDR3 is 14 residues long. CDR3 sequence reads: CAWSRPGANYGYTF.

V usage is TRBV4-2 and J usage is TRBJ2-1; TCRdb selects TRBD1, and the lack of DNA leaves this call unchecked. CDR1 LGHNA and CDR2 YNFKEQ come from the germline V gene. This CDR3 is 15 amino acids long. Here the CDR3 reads CASSPQGSEDNEQFF.

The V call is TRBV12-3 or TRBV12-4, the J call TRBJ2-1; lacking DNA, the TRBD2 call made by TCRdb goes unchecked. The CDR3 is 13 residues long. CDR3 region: CASRRSGEGEQFF.

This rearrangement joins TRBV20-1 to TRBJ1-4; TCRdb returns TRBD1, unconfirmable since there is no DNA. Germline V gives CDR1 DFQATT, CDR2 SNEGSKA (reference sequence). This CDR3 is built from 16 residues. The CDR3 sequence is CSARTQGTTTNEKLFF.

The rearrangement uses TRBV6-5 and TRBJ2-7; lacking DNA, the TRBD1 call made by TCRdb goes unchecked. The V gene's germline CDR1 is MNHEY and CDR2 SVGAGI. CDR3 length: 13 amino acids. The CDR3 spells CASSYSGVHEQYF.

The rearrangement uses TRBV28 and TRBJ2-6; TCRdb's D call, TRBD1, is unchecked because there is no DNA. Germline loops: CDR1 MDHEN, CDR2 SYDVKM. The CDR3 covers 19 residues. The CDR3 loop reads CASSSPRAGLNSGANVLTF.

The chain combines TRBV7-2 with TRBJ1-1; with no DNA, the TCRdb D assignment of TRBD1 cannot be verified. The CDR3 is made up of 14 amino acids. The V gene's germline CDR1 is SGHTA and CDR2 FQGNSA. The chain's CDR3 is CASREAGWSTEAFF. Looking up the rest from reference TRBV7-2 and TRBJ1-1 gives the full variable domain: GAGVSQSPSNKVTEKGKDVELRCDPISGHTALYWYRQSLGQGLEFLIYFQGNSAPDKSGLPSDRFSAERTGGSVSTLTIQRTQQEDSAVYLCASREAGWSTEAFFGQGTRLTVV.

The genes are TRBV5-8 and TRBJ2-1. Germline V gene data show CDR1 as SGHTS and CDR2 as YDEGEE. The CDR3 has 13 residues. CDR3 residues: CASRTEWSDEQFF.

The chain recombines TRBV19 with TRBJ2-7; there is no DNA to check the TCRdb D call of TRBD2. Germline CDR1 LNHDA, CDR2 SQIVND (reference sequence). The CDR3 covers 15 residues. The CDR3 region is CASSVGGTHSYEQYF. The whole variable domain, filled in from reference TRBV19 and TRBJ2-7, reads DGGITQSPKYLFRKEGQNVTLSCEQNLNHDAMYWYRQDPGQGLRLIYYSQIVNDFQKGDIAEGYSVSREKKESFPLTVTSAQKNPTAFYLCASSVGGTHSYEQYFGPGTRLTVT.

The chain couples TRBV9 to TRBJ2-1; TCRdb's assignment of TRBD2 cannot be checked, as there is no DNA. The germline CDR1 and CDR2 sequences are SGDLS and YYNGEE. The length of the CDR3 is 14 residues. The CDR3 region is CASQGLAMDHEQFF.

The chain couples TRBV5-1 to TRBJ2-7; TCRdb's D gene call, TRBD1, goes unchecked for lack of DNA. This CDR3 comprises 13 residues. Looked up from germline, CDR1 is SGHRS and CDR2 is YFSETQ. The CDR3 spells CASSGAGQLEQYF.